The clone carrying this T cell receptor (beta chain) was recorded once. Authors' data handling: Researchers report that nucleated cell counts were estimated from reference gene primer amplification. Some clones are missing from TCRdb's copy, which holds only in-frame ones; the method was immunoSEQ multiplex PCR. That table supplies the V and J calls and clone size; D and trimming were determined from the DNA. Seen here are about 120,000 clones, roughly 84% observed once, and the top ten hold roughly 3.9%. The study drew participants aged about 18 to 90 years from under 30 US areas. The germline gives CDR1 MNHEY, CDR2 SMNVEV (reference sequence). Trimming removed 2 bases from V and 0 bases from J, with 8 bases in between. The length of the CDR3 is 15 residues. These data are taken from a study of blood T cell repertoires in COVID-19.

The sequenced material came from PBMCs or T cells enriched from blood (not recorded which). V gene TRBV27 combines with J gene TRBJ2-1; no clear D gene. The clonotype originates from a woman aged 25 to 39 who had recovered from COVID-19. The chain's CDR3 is CASSLGQLSYNEQFF. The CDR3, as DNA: TGTGCCAGCAGTTTAGGGCAGCTCTCCTACAATGAGCAGTTCTTC.